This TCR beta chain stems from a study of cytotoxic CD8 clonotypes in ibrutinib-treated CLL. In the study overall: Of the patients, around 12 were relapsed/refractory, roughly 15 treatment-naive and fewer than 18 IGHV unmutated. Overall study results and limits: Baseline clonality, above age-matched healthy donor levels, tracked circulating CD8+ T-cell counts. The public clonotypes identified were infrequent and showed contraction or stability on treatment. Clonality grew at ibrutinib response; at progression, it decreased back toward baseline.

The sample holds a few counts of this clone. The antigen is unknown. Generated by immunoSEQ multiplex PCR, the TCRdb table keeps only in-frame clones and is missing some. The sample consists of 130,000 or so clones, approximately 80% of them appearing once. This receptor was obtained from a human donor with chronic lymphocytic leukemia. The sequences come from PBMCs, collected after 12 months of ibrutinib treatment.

In DNA form, the CDR3 reads TGTGCCAGCAGCCCGACTAGCGGGACGTTCGGGGAGCTGTTTTTT. Its translation is CASSPTSGTFGELFF. The chain has TRBV7-6 and TRBJ2-2, with 11 positions matching TRBD2. Germline CDR1 is SGHVS and CDR2 is FNYEAQ. CDR3 length: 15 amino acids. With 5 bases clipped from V and 7 bases from J, the junction kept 6 bases outside the gene matches.